This T cell receptor (beta chain) was observed in a study of T cells after yellow fever vaccination. Study-wide context: With SMART-Seq v4 Ultra Low Input, the fractions containing low cell numbers were prepared.

The germline CDR1 and CDR2 sequences are LNHDA and SQIVND (reference sequence). The V end was cut by 4 bases, the J end by 3 bases, with 12 bases between. CDR3 size: 14 residues. Overall study results and limits: Repertoires sorted by FACS could include abundant clonotypes that are contaminants from the bulk population.

In the case of this clonotype: Its antigen is not known.

UMIs were added to TCR cDNA along with a universal primer site when it was made by 5'RACE template switching. TCRdb re-called the 5' RACE reads with MiXCR, one entry per CDR3 protein. The profile shows a few hundred thousand distinct CDR3 sequences, roughly 4% of them singletons. The clonotype was recovered from a man aged 18 to 30 who received the YFV17D yellow fever vaccine. The sequencing used PBMCs, collected 5 days after the yellow fever booster vaccination. The V call is TRBV19, the J call TRBJ1-2; no firm D call. The CDR3 sequence is CASSNWLKDYGYTF. CDR3 bases: TGTGCCAGTAGTAATTGGCTAAAGGACTATGGCTACACCTTC.